Following are 5 T cell receptor beta chains from one sample sequenced in a study of T cell therapy after organ transplantation. Assay: immunoSEQ multiplex PCR; the TCRdb copy retains only in-frame clones and omits some. Of approximately 52,000 clones listed, about 95% were seen once; the top ten hold 3.1%. These receptors lack a known antigen. The sample in question was CD8+ T cells from blood, obtained before autologous CMV-specific T cell therapy. These receptors all stem from a human patient who had received a solid organ transplant and had CMV disease.

The genes are TRBV19 and TRBJ2-7; TRBD2 aligns across 10 bases. The CDR3 sequence is 15 residues long. The V and J ends lost 5 bases and 4 bases, in that order; junction bases with no gene match: 8. Germline loops: CDR1 LNHDA, CDR2 SQIVND (reference sequence). In DNA form, the CDR3 reads TGTGCCAGTAGTCCGTCTAGCGGGAGAAGGTACGAGCAGTACTTC. It yields the protein CASSPSSGRRYEQYF.

The genes are TRBV7-2 and TRBJ1-1; the D gene is possibly TRBD1 (6 bases). The V and J ends lost 2 bases and 2 bases respectively, with 12 bases between them. There are 15 residues in the CDR3. Per the germline V gene, CDR1 is SGHTA and CDR2 is FQGNSA. The CDR3, as DNA: TGTGCCAGCAGCTTAATACAGGGATTTAACACTGAAGCTTTCTTT. It is translated as CASSLIQGFNTEAFF.

The chain combines TRBV5-1 with TRBJ2-7; tentative D call: TRBD2 (6 bases). Germline CDR1 reads SGHRS; CDR2 reads YFSETQ. The CDR3 runs to 15 residues. Trimming stripped 4 bases from V and 2 bases from J, with 16 bases between. The CDR3 coding sequence is TGCGCCAGCAGCGCCCGCGGGACGCAAGCCTACGAGCAGTACTTC. This encodes CASSARGTQAYEQYF.

The chain is built from TRBV11-2 and TRBJ1-5; no clear D gene. The germline V gene encodes CDR1 SGHAT and CDR2 FQNNGV. There are 13 residues in the CDR3. V lost 5 bases, J lost 3 bases, and 8 bases lay in between. In DNA, the CDR3 is TGTGCCAGCAGCGCAGCGATCAATCAGCCCCAGCATTTT. It encodes CASSAAINQPQHF.

In nucleotides, the CDR3 is TGCGCCAGCCGGGAAAGCGGGAGTCCCATCTACAATGAGCAGTTCTTC. Protein: CASRESGSPIYNEQFF. This chain connects TRBV5-1 to TRBJ2-1; 8 bases align to TRBD2. CDR3 length: 16 residues. J was trimmed by 3 bases and V by 7 bases; bases with no gene match: 12. Germline V CDR1 and CDR2: SGHRS, YFSETQ. The full variable domain, its missing parts supplied by reference TRBV5-1 and TRBJ2-1, is KAGVTQTPRYLIKTRGQQVTLSCSPISGHRSVSWYQQTPGQGLQFLFEYFSETQRNKGNFPGRFSGRQFSNSRSEMNVSTLELGDSALYLCASRESGSPIYNEQFFGPGTRLTVL.